The entry below gives a single TCR beta chain sequence along with its context. The data belong to a study of blood T cell repertoires in COVID-19. Looking at the study overall: Collection of acute and convalescent COVID-19 samples took place in the United States, Italy and Spain.

Germline-derived CDR1 and CDR2 are MGHRA and YSYEKL. This CDR3 has 17 amino acids. The V end lost 4 bases, the J end lost 4 bases, and 22 bases lay between the germline ends. Study processing details: Estimation of nucleated cell counts was performed using reference gene primer amplification. The repertoire was sequenced with immunoSEQ multiplex PCR; TCRdb's copy has only in-frame clones and lacks some. V, J and clone size derive from that table, while D and trimming were established from the DNA sequence. The table lists over 250,000 clones, about 89% of them singletons. This TCR was recovered from a middle-aged woman who had recovered from COVID-19. The V gene is TRBV4-1, the J gene TRBJ1-1; a weak D match, TRBD1 (6 bases). Material: peripheral blood. CDR3 nucleotides: TGCGCCAGCAGCCGAGCCTTGGACAGCCGGTGGTCCACTGAAGCTTTCTTT. Amino acids: CASSRALDSRWSTEAFF.